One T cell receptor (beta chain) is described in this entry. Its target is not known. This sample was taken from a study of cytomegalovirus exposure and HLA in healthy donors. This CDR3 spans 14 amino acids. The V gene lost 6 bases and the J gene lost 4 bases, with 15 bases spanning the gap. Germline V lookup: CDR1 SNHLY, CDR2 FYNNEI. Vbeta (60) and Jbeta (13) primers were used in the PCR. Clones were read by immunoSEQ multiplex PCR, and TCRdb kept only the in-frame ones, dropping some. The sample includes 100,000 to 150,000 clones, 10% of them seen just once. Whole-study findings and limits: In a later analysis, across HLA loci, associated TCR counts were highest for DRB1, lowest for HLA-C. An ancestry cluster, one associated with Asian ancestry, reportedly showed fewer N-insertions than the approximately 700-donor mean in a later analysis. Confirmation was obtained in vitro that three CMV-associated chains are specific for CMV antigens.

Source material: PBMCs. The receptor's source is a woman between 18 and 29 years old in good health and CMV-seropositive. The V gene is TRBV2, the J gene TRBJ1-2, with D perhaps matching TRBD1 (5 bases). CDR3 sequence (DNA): TGTGCCAGCAGACAGACAGTGGTGGGCTATGGCTACACCTTC. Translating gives CASRQTVVGYGYTF. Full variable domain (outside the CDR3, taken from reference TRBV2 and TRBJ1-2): EPEVTQTPSHQVTQMGQEVILRCVPISNHLYFYWYRQILGQKVEFLVSFYNNEISEKSEIFDDQFSVERPDGSNFTLKIRSTKLEDSAMYFCASRQTVVGYGYTFGSGTRLTVV.